The 22 T cell receptor beta chains below were found in one sample sequenced in a study of cytomegalovirus exposure and HLA in healthy donors. The repertoire was sequenced with immunoSEQ multiplex PCR; TCRdb's copy has only in-frame clones and lacks some. The table includes approximately 41,000 clones, 85% to 95% detected once. Material for sequencing was PBMCs. These receptors came from a man younger than 35 in good health and CMV-seronegative.

The chain recombines TRBV30 with TRBJ2-1; 8 bases are a match to TRBD2. V lost 3 bases to trimming and J lost 4 bases; unmatched junction nucleotides: 8. The CDR3 sequence is 15 residues long. The germline gives CDR1 GTSNPN, CDR2 SVGIG (reference sequence). CDR3 nucleotide sequence: TGTGCCTGGAGAAGAGGTAGCGGGATATACAATGAGCAGTTCTTC. Protein product: CAWRRGSGIYNEQFF.

This sequence joins TRBV6-1 and TRBJ1-4; D is ambiguous. The CDR3 totals 14 residues. Germline CDR1 reads MNHNS; CDR2 reads SASEGT. Trimming removed 3 bases from V and 0 bases from J, with 5 bases in between. CDR3 coding DNA: TGTGCCAGCAGTGAGGCAGCAACTAATGAAAAACTGTTTTTT. Translated: CASSEAATNEKLFF.

V gene TRBV9 combines with J gene TRBJ2-1, with D unresolved. The V end lost 4 bases, the J end lost 9 bases, and 17 bases lay between the germline ends. The CDR3 spans 14 residues. Per germline, CDR1 SGDLS and CDR2 YYNGEE. The CDR3 sequence is CASSPMEGSSEQFF. DNA of the CDR3: TGTGCCAGCAGCCCTATGGAAGGTAGCAGTGAGCAGTTCTTC.

This clone was detected once. V usage is TRBV5-1 and J usage is TRBJ2-1; 9 nucleotides agree with TRBD1. J lost 8 bases, V lost 2 bases, and 5 bases had no gene match. The length of the CDR3 is 14 residues. Germline lookup yields CDR1 SGHRS and CDR2 YFSETQ. DNA of the CDR3: TGCGCCAGCAGCTTATCACAGGGGGCGGATGAGCAGTTCTTC. It yields the protein CASSLSQGADEQFF.

This chain uses TRBV19 with TRBJ1-5; 7 bases match TRBD1. V dropped 3 bases and J dropped 4; count of bases not matched to a gene: 9. Germline assignment: CDR1 LNHDA and CDR2 SQIVND (reference sequence). The CDR3 runs 16 residues. The CDR3 loop is CASSIWAGGGNQPQHF. The CDR3 DNA follows: TGTGCCAGTAGTATCTGGGCAGGGGGTGGGAATCAGCCCCAGCATTTT.

V is TRBV6-1 and J is TRBJ2-1; TRBD1 matches at 7 bases. The V and J ends lost 1 base and 4 bases, in that order; junction bases with no gene match: 4. CDR1 and CDR2 from the germline V gene are MNHNS and SASEGT. The CDR3 has 15 amino acids. CDR3 coding DNA: TGTGCCAGCAGTGAAGATGAGGGGGCGTACAATGAGCAGTTCTTC. This sequence encodes CASSEDEGAYNEQFF.

The chain uses TRBV19 and TRBJ1-6, with 8 nucleotides matching TRBD1. The CDR3 has 15 amino acids. Trimming took 3 bases from V and 5 from J; bases not matched to a gene: 3. Germline V lookup: CDR1 LNHDA, CDR2 SQIVND (reference sequence). The CDR3 here is CASSIGDRNNSPLHF. CDR3 DNA: TGTGCCAGTAGTATCGGGGACAGGAATAATTCACCCCTCCACTTT.

The V gene is TRBV2, the J gene TRBJ2-3, with 12 bases identical to TRBD2. The CDR3 spans 15 residues. Germline CDR1 SNHLY, CDR2 FYNNEI. V shed 6 bases, J shed 5 bases, and the junction held 6 bases outside the gene matches. CDR3 residues: CASSRTSGVGDTQYF. CDR3 nucleotides: TGTGCCAGCAGCCGGACTAGCGGGGTTGGAGATACGCAGTATTTT.

This chain uses TRBV5-4 with TRBJ1-3; no clear D. CDR1 SGHNT and CDR2 YYREEE come from the germline V gene (reference sequence). CDR3 length: 13 residues. The V gene lost 2 bases and the J gene lost 0 bases, with 3 bases spanning the gap. The CDR3 DNA reads TGTGCCAGCAGCTTCCGCTCTGGAAACACCATATATTTT. This encodes CASSFRSGNTIYF.

The chain carries TRBV5-1 and TRBJ2-2, with 7 bases lining up with TRBD1. CDR3 size: 16 residues. Looked up from germline, CDR1 is SGHRS and CDR2 is YFSETQ. Germline trimming cut 4 bases from V and 7 bases from J; bases unmatched to any gene: 13. The CDR3 spells CASSANQGDPSGELFF. The DNA of the CDR3 is TGCGCCAGCAGCGCGAACCAGGGGGATCCCAGCGGGGAGCTGTTTTTT. Based on the CDR3 plus reference TRBV5-1 and TRBJ2-2, the full variable domain is KAGVTQTPRYLIKTRGQQVTLSCSPISGHRSVSWYQQTPGQGLQFLFEYFSETQRNKGNFPGRFSGRQFSNSRSEMNVSTLELGDSALYLCASSANQGDPSGELFFGEGSRLTVL.

The chain uses TRBV2 and TRBJ2-1; TRBD1 matches at 7 bases. The CDR3 runs 14 residues. The V gene end was trimmed by 10 bases and the J gene end by 0 bases; junction bases not matched to a gene: 6. Germline CDR1 reads SNHLY; CDR2 reads FYNNEI. The CDR3 DNA is TGTGCCATCACCGCAGGGGGCTCCTACAATGAGCAGTTCTTC. This gives the protein CAITAGGSYNEQFF.

V gene TRBV6-5 combines with J gene TRBJ2-1; 7 positions agree with TRBD2. V dropped 6 bases and J dropped 7; count of bases not matched to a gene: 12. This CDR3 spans 15 amino acids. Germline V CDR1 and CDR2: MNHEY, SVGAGI. The CDR3 sequence is CASSPPGLVLNEQFF. As DNA, the CDR3 is TGTGCCAGCAGCCCCCCTGGACTAGTTTTGAATGAGCAGTTCTTC.

The chain combines TRBV30 with TRBJ2-1, with TRBD1 identical over 7 bases. Germline-derived CDR1 and CDR2 are GTSNPN and SVGIG (reference sequence). The CDR3 has 13 residues. The ends lost 1 base at V and 7 bases at J; junction bases unmatched: 4. CDR3 region: CAWSGQGMNEQFF. Here the CDR3 DNA reads TGTGCCTGGAGTGGACAGGGTATGAATGAGCAGTTCTTC.

This chain uses TRBV5-6 with TRBJ2-2, with 7 nucleotides matching TRBD1. There are 17 residues in the CDR3. With V trimmed by 3 bases and J by 6 bases, 14 bases remained unmatched. Per the germline V gene, CDR1 is SGHDT and CDR2 is YYEEEE. The CDR3 sequence: CASSSGFGRGNAGELFF. The CDR3 DNA sequence: TGTGCCAGCAGCTCAGGGTTTGGCAGGGGGAATGCCGGGGAGCTGTTTTTT.

The CDR3 bases are TGTGCCAGTAGTGGGACAGGGACTGGAGCGTCCTACGAGCAGTACTTC. This sequence encodes CASSGTGTGASYEQYF. J is TRBJ2-7 and V is TRBV19; 9 nucleotides agree with TRBD1. CDR1 and CDR2 from the germline V gene are LNHDA and SQIVND (reference sequence). The CDR3 totals 16 residues. J lost 1 base, V lost 5 bases, and 9 bases had no gene match.

V usage is TRBV11-2 and J usage is TRBJ2-2; a possible D gene is TRBD2 (5 bases). CDR3 length equals 16 residues. Germline V gene sequence: CDR1 SGHAT, CDR2 FQNNGV. Trimming cost V 7 bases and J 0 bases, with 15 bases left between them. CDR3 DNA sequence: TGTGCCAGCACCACATCGGGGAGCGCGAACACCGGGGAGCTGTTTTTT. Encoded protein: CASTTSGSANTGELFF.

The chain recombines TRBV6-6 with TRBJ2-2; 9 bases are shared with TRBD1. Germline V gene sequence: CDR1 MNHNY, CDR2 SVGAGI (reference sequence). The CDR3 totals 13 residues. V dropped 10 bases and J dropped 5; count of bases not matched to a gene: 5. CDR3 region: CATRTGETGELFF. The CDR3 DNA sequence: TGTGCCACCCGGACAGGGGAGACCGGGGAGCTGTTTTTT.

The rearrangement uses TRBV30 and TRBJ1-1; the D gene is possibly TRBD1 (5 bases). V was shortened by 2 bases and J by 4 bases, with 14 bases between the two germline ends. The CDR3 contains 14 residues. Per the germline V gene, CDR1 is GTSNPN and CDR2 is SVGIG (reference sequence). In nucleotides, the CDR3 is TGTGCCTGGAGTCCCCAGGGATATTTCACTGAAGCTTTCTTT. Amino acids: CAWSPQGYFTEAFF.

The table lists this clone with a count of one. One end of the junction is discordant with germline, which a read error may explain. This sequence joins TRBV9 and TRBJ1-1; D gene ambiguous. The V gene's germline CDR1 is SGDLS and CDR2 YYNGEE. The CDR3 has 17 amino acids. The CDR3 DNA reads TGTGCCAGCAGCGTAGCTTTAGTAGATTCGCGGCACACCGAAGCTTTCTTT. This codes for CASSVALVDSRHTEAFF.

This clone was counted a single time. The CDR3 spells CASSIFVTEPYEQYF. DNA of the CDR3: TGTGCCAGTAGTATTTTTGTGACAGAACCCTACGAGCAGTACTTC. The chain has TRBV19 and TRBJ2-7; D might be TRBD1 (5 bases). This CDR3 comprises 15 residues. V gave up 3 bases and J gave up 2 bases, with 14 bases separating them. Germline V gene data show CDR1 as LNHDA and CDR2 as SQIVND (reference sequence).

The CDR3 reads CAWGAGGPAETQYF. The CDR3 DNA is TGTGCCTGGGGAGCGGGGGGGCCGGCGGAGACCCAGTACTTC. V and J are TRBV30 and TRBJ2-5, with 10 bases that match TRBD2. The CDR3 sequence is 14 residues long. V shed 5 bases and J 5 bases; nucleotides not matched to a gene: 8. CDR1 is GTSNPN, CDR2 SVGIG, per germline (reference sequence).

The chain has TRBV29-1 and TRBJ2-1, with TRBD2 matching over 7 bases. This CDR3 has 14 residues. V trimming: 3 bases; J trimming: 5 bases; junction bases outside the gene matches: 7. Germline values: CDR1 SQVTM, CDR2 ANQGSEA. Here the CDR3 DNA reads TGCAGCGTTGATAGTCTAGCGGAAAACAATGAGCAGTTCTTC. Encoded protein: CSVDSLAENNEQFF.